Below are 5 T cell receptor beta chains sequenced from a single sample in a study of T cell responses to AZD1222 COVID-19 vaccine. Only in-frame clones appear in the TCRdb table, and some are missing; sequencing was by immunoSEQ multiplex PCR. The table has about 69,000 clones, 75% to 85% seen once. The material sequenced was peripheral blood, taken 28 days after the second AZD1222 dose. All receptors derive from an adult who received the AZD1222 COVID-19 vaccine.

The rearrangement joins TRBV7-9 to TRBJ2-5; TRBD2 aligns across 7 bases. Germline CDR1 and CDR2: SEHNR and FQNEAQ (reference sequence). This CDR3 comprises 16 residues. The J segment lost 2 bases and the V segment lost 3 bases, leaving 9 bases of the junction unmatched. The CDR3 reads CASSFPSRGIQETQYF. The CDR3 DNA reads as TGTGCCAGCAGCTTTCCTTCGCGGGGGATACAAGAGACCCAGTACTTC.

The chain has TRBV9 and TRBJ1-3, with D possibly TRBD1 on 6 matching bases. V gave up 3 bases and J gave up 1 base, with 20 bases separating them. Germline CDR1 is SGDLS and CDR2 is YYNGEE. This CDR3 spans 18 amino acids. The CDR3 protein is CASSEPAGQSSSGNTIYF. The CDR3 DNA follows: TGTGCCAGCAGCGAGCCAGCTGGACAGTCCTCTTCTGGAAACACCATATATTTT.

In this sample, this clone turned up once. This chain uses TRBV5-1 with TRBJ1-1, with 7 bases matching TRBD1. This CDR3 is 15 amino acids long. Germline lookup yields CDR1 SGHRS and CDR2 YFSETQ. J was trimmed by 3 bases and V by 4 bases; bases with no gene match: 9. CDR3 in amino acids: CASSHGRGWDTEAFF. The DNA of the CDR3 is TGCGCCAGCAGCCATGGCAGGGGGTGGGACACTGAAGCTTTCTTT.

This chain links TRBV4-2 with TRBJ2-1; TRBD2 is a possible D gene (7 bases). The germline CDR1 and CDR2 sequences are LGHNA and YNFKEQ. Trimming removed 4 bases from V and 5 bases from J, with 15 bases in between. This CDR3 comprises 15 residues. CDR3 residues: CASSLGAGENNEQFF. CDR3 coding DNA: TGTGCCAGCAGCCTGGGGGCGGGGGAGAACAATGAGCAGTTCTTC.

The rearrangement joins TRBV5-4 to TRBJ2-1; possibly TRBD2 for D (7 bases). Trimming pared 4 bases from V and 3 bases from J, leaving 29 bases between. CDR3 length: 20 residues. Germline CDR1 and CDR2: SGHNT and YYREEE (reference sequence). This chain's CDR3 is CASSPWKGDYSLKNYNEQFF. CDR3 in DNA: TGTGCCAGCAGCCCTTGGAAGGGGGACTACTCCTTAAAAAACTACAATGAGCAGTTCTTC.